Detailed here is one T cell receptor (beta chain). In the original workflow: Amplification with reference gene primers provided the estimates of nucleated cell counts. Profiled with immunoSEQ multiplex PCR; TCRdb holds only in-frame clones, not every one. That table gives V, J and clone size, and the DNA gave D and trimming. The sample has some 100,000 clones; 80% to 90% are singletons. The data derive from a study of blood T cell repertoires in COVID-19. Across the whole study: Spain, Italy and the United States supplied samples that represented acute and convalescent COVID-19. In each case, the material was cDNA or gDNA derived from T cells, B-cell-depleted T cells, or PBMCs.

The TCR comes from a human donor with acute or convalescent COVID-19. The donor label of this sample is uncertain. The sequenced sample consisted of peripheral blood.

The CDR3 region is CASSQDRATPASFEKLFF. CDR3 in DNA: TGTGCCAGCAGCCAGGACAGGGCCACACCGGCTAGTTTTGAAAAACTGTTTTTT. The V call is TRBV28, the J call TRBJ1-4; 8 bases map to TRBD1. Looked up from germline, CDR1 is MDHEN and CDR2 is SYDVKM. Trimming at V came to 6 bases and at J to 7 bases, leaving 19 bases not matched to a gene. The CDR3 extends over 18 amino acids.